A selection of T cell receptor beta chains follows, all from one sample in a study of human versus mouse CDR3 diversity and MHC coevolution. Libraries were prepared by immunoSEQ multiplex PCR; TCRdb keeps only in-frame clonotypes and omits some of them. The sample includes over 60,000 clones, just under 95% of them seen just once. Sequencing was carried out using naive CD4+ T cells from blood. The receptors were gathered from a person between 25 and 70 years old in good health. CDR3s include the opening cysteine and the closing phenylalanine or tryptophan. Each record gives: D gene, V gene, J gene, clone size, CDR3 DNA, CDR3 protein. The D gene is left open where the match is weak. The listing skips clone size in some rows; elsewhere it reads once, few, many or a size class.

NA	TRBV6-6	TRBJ1-4	NA	TGTGCCAGCAGCCACGATAGTGAAAAACTGTTTTTT	CASSHDSEKLFF
NA	TRBV5-1	TRBJ1-1	NA	TGCGCCAGCAGCTTGGCCGCACGGTCCGAAGCTTTCTTT	CASSLAARSEAFF
NA	TRBV7-2	TRBJ2-5	NA	TGTGCCAGCAGCTTAGCGGGAGACCTTCAAGAGACCCAGTACTTC	CASSLAGDLQETQYF
NA	TRBV18	TRBJ1-1	NA	TGTGCCAGCTCGTCCGACAGGAACACTGAAGCTTTCTTT	CASSSDRNTEAFF
NA	TRBV7-9	TRBJ1-6	NA	TGTGCCAGCAGCTTCAATCCACAGGGTTCACCCCTCCACTTT	CASSFNPQGSPLHF
NA	TRBV28	TRBJ1-3	NA	TGTGCCAGCATCCCCGGAGGGGTGGGAAACACCATATATTTT	CASIPGGVGNTIYF
NA	TRBV29-1	TRBJ1-1	NA	TGCAGCTCGGCGGGGGGTCGAGGCACTGAAGCTTTCTTT	CSSAGGRGTEAFF
NA	TRBV30	TRBJ2-5	NA	TGTGCCTGGAGTGTAGTGTATCCCAGCCAAGAGACCCAGTACTTC	CAWSVVYPSQETQYF
TRBD1	TRBV9	TRBJ1-1	NA	TGTGCCAGCAGCGTTGGGACAGCCAACACTGAAGCTTTCTTT	CASSVGTANTEAFF
NA	TRBV5-5	TRBJ2-1	once	TGTGCCAGCAGCTTGGATTACAGATACTACAATGAGCAGTTCTTC	CASSLDYRYYNEQFF
TRBD1	TRBV6-1	TRBJ1-5	NA	TGTGCCAGCAGCTCGACAGGGATCAGCAATCAGCCCCAGCATTTT	CASSSTGISNQPQHF
NA	TRBV21-1	TRBJ1-4	few	TGTGCCAGCAGCAAATCAAAGACCGGACAGTCTAATGAAAAACTGTTTTTT	CASSKSKTGQSNEKLFF
NA	TRBV19	TRBJ1-1	NA	TGTGCCAGTAGTATAGAACAGTACACTGAAGCTTTCTTT	CASSIEQYTEAFF
TRBD1	TRBV28	TRBJ1-2	NA	TGTGCCGTCCAGGTCGGACAGGCCGGTACCGGCTACACCTTC	CAVQVGQAGTGYTF
TRBD2	TRBV5-1	TRBJ2-7	NA	TGCGCCAGCAGCTTGGATGGCGGGGGATGGGGCGAGCAGTACTTC	CASSLDGGGWGEQYF
TRBD2	TRBV28	TRBJ2-3	once	TGTGCCAGCAGTTCAGGGACGGGGGGGCCAGATACGCAGTATTTT	CASSSGTGGPDTQYF
TRBD1	TRBV5-1	TRBJ2-7	NA	TGCGCCAGCAGCGCCGGTGGACAGGGGTCGAACTACGAGCAGTACTTC	CASSAGGQGSNYEQYF
NA	TRBV4-1	TRBJ2-5	NA	TGCGCCAGCAGCCCAGGACGGGTAGCGGCGTACCAAGAGACCCAGTACTTC	CASSPGRVAAYQETQYF
TRBD2	TRBV7-9	TRBJ2-2	NA	TGTGCCAGCTACCTGACGGGGGGGACCGGGGAGCTGTTTTTT	CASYLTGGTGELFF
NA	TRBV5-4	TRBJ2-2	NA	TGTGCCAGCAGCTTGACAGGGTCTGAGGAGCTGTTTTTT	CASSLTGSEELFF
TRBD1	TRBV7-9	TRBJ2-5	once	TGTGCCAGCAGCTTTTGGACAGGGGGCGGCGAGACCCAGTACTTC	CASSFWTGGGETQYF
NA	TRBV19	TRBJ2-7	NA	TGTGCCAGTAGTATCCGGGGTGCCGGGTCCTACGAGCAGTACTTC	CASSIRGAGSYEQYF